The 18 T cell receptor beta chains listed next were all sequenced from one sample in a study of early T cells in non-severe SARS-CoV-2 infection (dated by TCRdb to the early 2020s). The receptor library was made with 5' RACE. The instrument was a NextSeq 500. Through fastp at Q25 and MiXCR, TCRdb rebuilt clones from the public reads, retaining in-frame beta chains. When rows share a CDR3 protein, they turn into one entry using the most common DNA and genes. The sample has about 50,000 distinct CDR3 sequences on record, around a tenth of them singletons. Jointly, the top ten make up roughly 5.5% of the sample. The sample in question was whole blood, obtained at baseline. All receptors derive from an adult who was a healthcare worker with PCR-confirmed SARS-CoV-2 infection or an uninfected control (not recorded which).

At least ten counts were recorded for this clonotype. The rearrangement links TRBV27 to TRBJ2-7; TRBD1 agrees at 10 bases. CDR1 and CDR2 from the germline V gene are MNHEY and SMNVEV (reference sequence). The junction had 3 bases not matched to a gene; V was cut back by 3 bases and J by 4 bases. CDR3 length: 14 residues. The CDR3 DNA follows: TGTGCCAGCAGTTTGGGACAGGGGCGGTACGAGCAGTACTTC. Translating it yields CASSLGQGRYEQYF.

This clonotype was recorded a few times. The V and J genes are TRBV3-1 and TRBJ2-2; no firm D call. Trimming took off 4 bases at V and 4 bases at J, with 7 bases between the two ends. The CDR3 spans 13 residues. The germline CDR1 and CDR2 sequences are LGHDT and YNNKEL (reference sequence). CDR3 bases: TGTGCCAGCAGCCGGACCGCCACCGGGGAGCTGTTTTTT. This sequence encodes CASSRTATGELFF.

This clonotype occurred a few times. CDR3 loop: CASTSVGLGNTIYF. The CDR3 region has the DNA TGTGCCAGCACGAGCGTGGGGTTGGGAAACACCATATATTTT. V and J are TRBV6-6 and TRBJ1-3; D is uncertain. The CDR3 covers 14 residues. Germline lookup yields CDR1 MNHNY and CDR2 SVGAGI (reference sequence). V lost 7 bases to trimming and J lost 4 bases, with 14 bases between them.

This clonotype was seen only a few times. The chain carries TRBV28 and TRBJ1-5; perhaps TRBD1 as D (6 bases). Germline V lookup: CDR1 MDHEN, CDR2 SYDVKM. Trimming took off 4 bases at V and 0 bases at J, with 16 bases between the two ends. This CDR3 region has 17 residues. In DNA form, the CDR3 reads TGTGCCAGCAGTTCTGACGGGACAACTGCTAGCAATCAGCCCCAGCATTTT. Protein sequence: CASSSDGTTASNQPQHF.

This clonotype occurred a few times. The chain joins TRBV21-1 to TRBJ1-4; the table assigns TRBD1, which was not confirmed against the DNA. TRBV21-1 corresponds to a pseudogene. The CDR3 totals 16 residues. The CDR3 DNA follows: TGTGCCAGCAGCCCCGGACAGGAAACAACTAATGAAAAACTGTTTTTT. This translates into CASSPGQETTNEKLFF.

This clonotype was detected only a few times. V is TRBV24-1 and J is TRBJ2-4, with D uncertain. Looked up from germline, CDR1 is KGHDR and CDR2 is SFDVKD. V was shortened by 5 bases and J by 2 bases, with 9 bases between the two germline ends. CDR3 length equals 14 residues. As DNA, the CDR3 is TGTGCCACCAGTGCCGGCGATCCCAAAAACATTCAGTACTTC. Residues: CATSAGDPKNIQYF.

The chain carries TRBV7-2 and TRBJ1-6; no reliable D call. The V end was cut by 0 bases, the J end by 6 bases, with 6 bases between. Germline CDR1 SGHTA, CDR2 FQGNSA. CDR3 length: 14 residues. The CDR3 DNA follows: TGTGCCAGCAGCTTAGCACAGCTTAATTCACCCCTCCACTTT. It translates to CASSLAQLNSPLHF.

This clonotype was seen a handful of times. The chain carries TRBV12-3 or TRBV12-4 and TRBJ1-1; maybe TRBD1 (5 bases). The CDR3 totals 14 residues. V was pared by 3 bases and J by 1 base, with 9 bases between. The chain's CDR3 is CASSLAGPNTEAFF. The CDR3 DNA reads TGTGCCAGCAGTTTGGCAGGGCCGAACACTGAAGCTTTCTTT.

Only a few counts were recorded for this clonotype. The chain recombines TRBV5-5 with TRBJ2-5, with 7 bases fitting TRBD1. The CDR3 runs 13 residues. V was clipped by 4 bases and J by 2 bases; unmatched bases: 2. Per the germline V gene, CDR1 is SGHKS and CDR2 is YYEKEE (reference sequence). The CDR3 spells CASSMGQQETQYF. CDR3 coding DNA: TGTGCCAGCAGCATGGGACAGCAAGAGACCCAGTACTTC.

This clonotype was picked up a small number of times. The genes are TRBV7-2 and TRBJ2-3, with D maybe TRBD1 (6 bases). V lost 3 bases to trimming and J lost 6 bases, with 7 bases between them. The CDR3 loop spans 12 amino acids. CDR1 SGHTA and CDR2 FQGNSA come from the germline V gene. The CDR3 sequence: CASSFRGDTQYF. The CDR3 bases are TGTGCCAGCAGCTTCAGGGGTGATACGCAGTATTTT.

This clonotype was counted ten times or more. The rearrangement joins TRBV12-3 or TRBV12-4 to TRBJ2-7; 7 bases align to TRBD2. The CDR3 is 15 residues long. J gave up 2 bases and V 1 base, and 5 bases lay outside the gene matches. The CDR3 nucleotides are TGTGCCAGCAGTTTAGAGGGAGGGAGAACCTACGAGCAGTACTTC. Its translation is CASSLEGGRTYEQYF.

This chain joins TRBV7-9 and TRBJ2-5, with a tentative D call TRBD1 (5 bases). The CDR3 runs 13 residues. Per germline, CDR1 SEHNR and CDR2 FQNEAQ (reference sequence). V was shortened by 3 bases and J by 1 base, with 6 bases between the two germline ends. This chain's CDR3 is CASSLDIQETQYF. The CDR3, as DNA: TGTGCCAGCAGCTTGGACATCCAAGAGACCCAGTACTTC.

The gene calls are TRBV20-1 and TRBJ2-7; 8 bases are shared with TRBD1. This CDR3 comprises 13 residues. The V gene's germline CDR1 is DFQATT and CDR2 SNEGSKA (reference sequence). The J segment lost 4 bases and the V segment lost 3 bases, leaving 5 bases of the junction unmatched. The CDR3 here is CSASPGQAYEQYF. The CDR3 DNA reads TGCAGTGCTAGTCCGGGACAGGCTTACGAGCAGTACTTC.

CDR3 sequence reads: CASSYSPGQGAYEQYF. CDR3 in DNA: TGTGCCAGCAGTTATTCACCGGGACAGGGGGCCTACGAGCAGTACTTC. V is TRBV27 and J is TRBJ2-7, with TRBD1 identical over 11 bases. Per the germline V gene, CDR1 is MNHEY and CDR2 is SMNVEV (reference sequence). V trimming: 4 bases; J trimming: 2 bases; junction bases outside the gene matches: 7. This CDR3 comprises 16 residues.

This clonotype was detected ten times or more. CDR3 bases: TGCAGTGCTATCGTTCAGACGGGGGCTGGCTACACCTTC. Protein product: CSAIVQTGAGYTF. The chain is built from TRBV20-1 and TRBJ1-2; D may be TRBD1 (6 bases). V was shortened by 4 bases and J by 7 bases, with 16 bases between the two germline ends. This CDR3 is 13 amino acids long. Germline V gives CDR1 DFQATT, CDR2 SNEGSKA (reference sequence).

This clonotype was seen ten or more times. The chain carries TRBV7-2 and TRBJ1-4; no clear D. This CDR3 has 13 amino acids. Trimming removed 5 bases from V and 6 bases from J, with 10 bases in between. The germline CDR1 and CDR2 sequences are SGHTA and FQGNSA. The CDR3: CASSRSTDEKLFF. The CDR3 DNA reads as TGTGCCAGCAGCCGTTCCACGGATGAAAAACTGTTTTTT.

The gene calls are TRBV12-3 or TRBV12-4 and TRBJ2-3, with 8 bases identical to TRBD2. J gave up 0 bases and V 6 bases, and 5 bases lay outside the gene matches. The CDR3 covers 15 residues. This CDR3 reads CASRTAGASTDTQYF. In DNA, the CDR3 is TGTGCCAGCAGGACAGCGGGAGCAAGCACAGATACGCAGTATTTT.

This chain connects TRBV5-5 to TRBJ1-4; D remains unclear. Germline-derived CDR1 and CDR2 are SGHKS and YYEKEE (reference sequence). This CDR3 comprises 15 residues. The ends were cut back, 3 bases at V and 0 bases at J, with 9 bases in the middle. This CDR3 reads CASSSDGTTNEKLFF. CDR3 DNA sequence: TGTGCCAGCAGCTCCGACGGAACAACTAATGAAAAACTGTTTTTT. The full variable domain, with the rest looked up from reference TRBV5-5 and TRBJ1-4, is DAGVTQSPTHLIKTRGQQVTLRCSPISGHKSVSWYQQVLGQGPQFIFQYYEKEERGRGNFPDRFSARQFPNYSSELNVNALLLGDSALYLCASSSDGTTNEKLFFGSGTQLSVL.